The 5 T cell receptor beta chains presented below share a single source sample, sequenced in a study of T cells in Graves' hyperthyroidism and ophthalmopathy. Using RNA transcripts as the source, TCR beta CDR3 regions were amplified. During a first-round RT-PCR of the TCR CDR3, the HTBI primer set was used. TCRdb re-analysed the multiplex PCR reads in MiXCR, keeping a single row per CDR3 protein. In the table there are under 800,000 distinct CDR3 sequences, 11% to 15% of which are singletons. Sequenced input: blood. These receptors came from a woman under 30 with Graves' hyperthyroidism.

V usage is TRBV7-2 and J usage is TRBJ2-1, with 12 bases lining up with TRBD1. Per germline, CDR1 SGHTA and CDR2 FQGNSA. There are 15 residues in the CDR3. The J segment lost 8 bases and the V segment lost 5 bases, leaving 7 bases of the junction unmatched. This CDR3 reads CASSLRDRGLYEQFF. In DNA, the CDR3 is TGTGCCAGCAGCCTCCGGGACAGGGGGCTGTATGAGCAGTTCTTC.

This clonotype was seen repeatedly, ten times or more. The rearrangement joins TRBV30 to TRBJ2-1, with unresolved D. The CDR3 has 11 residues. Germline CDR1 is GTSNPN and CDR2 is SVGIG (reference sequence). The V gene lost 4 bases and the J gene lost 9 bases, with 10 bases spanning the gap. The CDR3 protein is CAWTGATEQFF. The DNA of the CDR3 is TGTGCCTGGACCGGAGCCACTGAGCAGTTCTTC.

This chain uses TRBV14 with TRBJ2-5; 8 nucleotides line up with TRBD1. CDR3 length: 14 residues. Per germline, CDR1 SGHDN and CDR2 FVKESK. With V trimmed by 1 base and J by 9 bases, 7 bases remained unmatched. Here the CDR3 DNA reads TGTGCCAGCAGCCAAGGCCGACAGGGGTCAGCCCAGTACTTC. Translation: CASSQGRQGSAQYF.

Many counts were recorded for this clonotype. The chain employs TRBV28 and TRBJ2-1, with a possible D match to TRBD2 (6 bases). The CDR3 consists of 14 residues. The germline V and J ends were trimmed by 4 bases and 1 base, with 8 bases remaining between them. CDR1 is MDHEN, CDR2 SYDVKM, per germline. The CDR3 sequence is CASSSAGSYNEQFF. In nucleotides, the CDR3 is TGTGCCAGCAGTTCCGCGGGGTCCTACAATGAGCAGTTCTTC.

This clonotype showed up just a few times. The chain has TRBV20-1 and TRBJ2-3; TRBD2 agrees at 8 bases. This CDR3 comprises 14 residues. The trim removed 6 bases at V and 5 bases at J, leaving 10 bases unmatched. Germline V gives CDR1 DFQATT, CDR2 SNEGSKA (reference sequence). CDR3 region: CSAPPAGVGDTQYF. The CDR3 DNA reads TGCAGTGCACCTCCAGCGGGAGTTGGAGATACGCAGTATTTT.